The 7 T cell receptor beta chains given below trace back to one sample, sequenced in a study of beta chain features in type 1 diabetes. Every isolated RNA sample was fully reverse transcribed, so sequencing captured expressed TCRB transcripts. Libraries were prepared by immunoSEQ multiplex PCR; TCRdb keeps only in-frame clonotypes and omits some of them. This table has about 320,000 clones, less than 15% appearing once. The sample consisted of central memory CD4+ T cells from blood. The receptors were gathered from a man aged 25 to 45 in good health.

This clone appeared a few times. The gene calls are TRBV9 and TRBJ2-2, with D unresolved. Trimming removed 0 bases from V and 4 bases from J, with 4 bases in between. The CDR3 has 13 amino acids. CDR1 is SGDLS, CDR2 YYNGEE, per germline. DNA of the CDR3: TGTGCCAGCAGCGTAGTTCCCACCGGGGAGCTGTTTTTT. Residues: CASSVVPTGELFF.

The table lists this clone with a few counts. This sequence joins TRBV11-2 and TRBJ2-7, with D perhaps given as TRBD1 or TRBD2 (6 bases each). This CDR3 comprises 15 residues. V was clipped by 3 bases and J by 3 bases, with 15 bases between them. CDR1 and CDR2 from the germline V gene are SGHAT and FQNNGV. In DNA, the CDR3 is TGTGCCAGCAGCTTTAGAGAACAGGGAGGCTACGAGCAGTACTTC. Protein: CASSFREQGGYEQYF.

This clone was seen many times. The chain employs TRBV5-4 and TRBJ2-2; D remains ambiguous. This CDR3 comprises 12 residues. The V end was cut by 2 bases, the J end by 5 bases, with 4 bases between. Germline V gene sequence: CDR1 SGHNT, CDR2 YYREEE (reference sequence). The CDR3 DNA sequence: TGTGCCAGCAGCTTTATAACCGGGGAGCTGTTTTTT. Residues: CASSFITGELFF.

This clone was recorded a few times. The chain combines TRBV5-6 with TRBJ1-1; D is unresolved. The CDR3 extends over 15 amino acids. The germline V gene encodes CDR1 SGHDT and CDR2 YYEEEE. Trimming took off 6 bases at V and 1 base at J, with 16 bases between the two ends. CDR3 loop: CASTEVSLRNTEAFF. The CDR3 nucleotides are TGTGCCAGCACCGAGGTATCATTGAGGAACACTGAAGCTTTCTTT.

The J gene is TRBJ2-2, the V gene TRBV7-8; D is possibly TRBD1 or TRBD2 (5 bases each). Germline V gene lookup returns CDR1 SGHVS and CDR2 FQNEAQ. There are 15 residues in the CDR3. Trimming removed 5 bases from V and 2 bases from J, with 12 bases in between. Here the CDR3 DNA reads TGTGCCAGCAGCCGCTGGGGGTCAAACACCGGGGAGCTGTTTTTT. This codes for CASSRWGSNTGELFF.

For this clone: Distinct nucleotide sequences in the sample also encode this CDR3. The chain carries TRBV5-6 and TRBJ1-2; 7 bases are a match to TRBD1. The CDR3 runs 13 residues. The V gene end was trimmed by 0 bases and the J gene end by 7 bases; junction bases not matched to a gene: 3. The V gene's germline CDR1 is SGHDT and CDR2 YYEEEE. CDR3 amino acids: CASSLGQGSGYTF. The CDR3 DNA reads as TGTGCCAGCAGCTTGGGACAGGGAAGTGGCTACACCTTC.

On this clone itself: A much larger clone lies a single base off, so this may be a read error. The chain uses TRBV7-9 and TRBJ1-1; 7 nucleotides align to TRBD1. V shed 5 bases and J 1 base; nucleotides not matched to a gene: 1. Per the germline V gene, CDR1 is SEHNR and CDR2 is FQNEAQ (reference sequence). This CDR3 comprises 13 residues. CDR3 protein: CASSQGENTEAFF. Here the CDR3 DNA reads TGTGCCAGCAGCCAGGGGGAGAACACTGAAGCTTTCTTT.